One sample yielded the 11 T cell receptor beta chains listed below, sequenced in a study of T cell responses to AZD1222 COVID-19 vaccine (dated by TCRdb to 2020 to 2022). The sample's time point label is to be understood as: about 28 days (+/-7) after the second vaccine dose. The library was produced with the immunoSEQ multiplex PCR assay. TCRdb re-hosts the immuneACCESS table, in-frame sequences only. Its copies lack some clones; in the studies checked, an unresolved V gene accounts for under half of them, and the cause for the rest is not known. The sample includes under 200,000 clones, with around nine tenths observed a single time. The ten largest clones capture about 1% of the sample. The specimen comprised peripheral blood, sampled 28 days after the second AZD1222 dose. The receptor set was obtained from an adult who received the AZD1222 COVID-19 vaccine.

The chain carries TRBV18 and TRBJ2-5, with TRBD2 identical over 8 bases. CDR3 length: 14 residues. V was clipped by 6 bases and J by 4 bases; unmatched bases: 7. CDR1 is KGHSH, CDR2 LQKENI, per germline. The CDR3 reads CASSSGLVGETQYF. CDR3 bases: TGTGCCAGCTCCTCGGGACTAGTGGGAGAGACCCAGTACTTC.

The chain joins TRBV19 to TRBJ1-1; 10 positions match TRBD1. With 5 bases clipped from V and 1 base from J, the junction kept 4 bases outside the gene matches. There are 15 residues in the CDR3. CDR1 LNHDA and CDR2 SQIVND come from the germline V gene (reference sequence). CDR3 bases: TGTGCCAGTAGTCCCTGGACAGGGGGGAACACTGAAGCTTTCTTT. The encoded protein is CASSPWTGGNTEAFF.

The V call is TRBV27, the J call TRBJ1-2, with D maybe TRBD1 (5 bases). Germline CDR1 is MNHEY and CDR2 is SMNVEV (reference sequence). CDR3 length equals 17 residues. The germline V and J ends were trimmed by 4 bases and 3 bases, with 21 bases remaining between them. This CDR3 reads CASSSYRTRGSDYGYTF. CDR3 in DNA: TGTGCCAGCAGTTCATATCGGACACGAGGCTCGGACTATGGCTACACCTTC.

The V gene is TRBV25-1, the J gene TRBJ2-7, with 11 bases fitting TRBD1. Trimming took 8 bases from V and 7 from J; bases not matched to a gene: 7. The CDR3 is 13 amino acids. In germline, CDR1 is MGHDK, CDR2 SYGVNS. CDR3 DNA: TGTGCCAGCGGCCTCGGGACAGGGGGAGAGCAGTACTTC. Its translation is CASGLGTGGEQYF.

The CDR3 protein is CASSPLAGGPVTGELFF. CDR3 nucleotide sequence: TGCGCCAGCAGCCCGTTAGCGGGGGGGCCGGTCACCGGGGAGCTGTTTTTT. The chain links TRBV5-1 to TRBJ2-2; the match to TRBD2 covers 11 bases. The CDR3 covers 17 residues. V lost 4 bases to trimming and J lost 4 bases; unmatched junction nucleotides: 9. Germline CDR1 reads SGHRS; CDR2 reads YFSETQ.

V usage is TRBV11-2 and J usage is TRBJ1-4, with 8 positions matching TRBD1. The CDR3 has 16 residues. V dropped 1 base and J dropped 7; count of bases not matched to a gene: 8. Germline values: CDR1 SGHAT, CDR2 FQNNGV. The DNA for the CDR3 is TGTGCCAGCAGCTTAGCGGTCAGGGGGCAAGGTGAAAAACTGTTTTTT. Amino acid sequence: CASSLAVRGQGEKLFF.

The chain links TRBV18 to TRBJ1-3; TRBD1 is a possible D gene (5 bases). This CDR3 contains 16 residues. V was shortened by 5 bases and J by 1 base, with 15 bases between the two germline ends. Germline CDR1 KGHSH, CDR2 LQKENI. The CDR3 spells CASSSGGPRSGNTIYF. In nucleotides, the CDR3 is TGTGCCAGCTCATCCGGGGGACCACGTTCTGGAAACACCATATATTTT.

The chain uses TRBV18 and TRBJ2-7, with 9 bases matching TRBD2. This CDR3 comprises 15 residues. The germline CDR1 and CDR2 sequences are KGHSH and LQKENI. With 4 bases clipped from V and 3 bases from J, the junction kept 7 bases outside the gene matches. The CDR3 here is CASSRSGGLNYEQYF. CDR3 in DNA: TGTGCCAGCTCACGTAGCGGGGGCCTCAACTACGAGCAGTACTTC.

The chain employs TRBV5-4 and TRBJ1-1; weak D call: TRBD1 (6 bases). The CDR3 totals 14 residues. Germline CDR1 and CDR2: SGHNT and YYREEE (reference sequence). Deletions cut 7 bases from V and 1 base from J, with 14 bases between. CDR3 protein: CASSRQGQNTEAFF. In DNA form, the CDR3 reads TGTGCCAGCTCGCGGCAGGGACAGAACACTGAAGCTTTCTTT.

The chain combines TRBV3-1 (or the pseudogene TRBV3-2) with TRBJ1-2; no clear D gene. This CDR3 region has 15 residues. Germline V CDR1 and CDR2: LGHDT, YNNKEL (reference sequence). V was cut by 1 base and J by 0 bases, with 9 bases left in between. The chain's CDR3 is CASSQGIRANYGYTF. Written as DNA, the CDR3 is TGTGCCAGCAGCCAAGGAATAAGGGCTAACTATGGCTACACCTTC.

CDR3 in DNA: TGTGCCAGCAGCCTGGGCGGAGGGGCAAAGACTGAAGCTTTCTTT. As protein: CASSLGGGAKTEAFF. The V and J genes are TRBV5-5 and TRBJ1-1, with D perhaps TRBD1 (5 bases). CDR1 is SGHKS, CDR2 YYEKEE, per germline (reference sequence). CDR3 size: 15 residues. Deletions cut 4 bases from V and 5 bases from J, with 18 bases between. Variable domain in full (rest from reference TRBV5-5 and TRBJ1-1): DAGVTQSPTHLIKTRGQQVTLRCSPISGHKSVSWYQQVLGQGPQFIFQYYEKEERGRGNFPDRFSARQFPNYSSELNVNALLLGDSALYLCASSLGGGAKTEAFFGQGTRLTVV.